A single sample gave rise to the 20 T cell receptor beta chains below, sequenced in a study of shared T cell receptors in the human thymus. TCRdb keeps only in-frame clones here, not all; method: immunoSEQ multiplex PCR. This table has 650,000 to 950,000 clones, approximately 83% appearing once. These same data were also listed under a study on human thymus T cells.

The source material was thymocytes. All receptors come from a girl younger than two with a congenital heart defect.

The J gene is TRBJ1-3, the V gene TRBV12-5, with D perhaps TRBD1 (6 bases). V lost 5 bases and J 0 bases, leaving 29 bases between the germline ends. CDR1 is LGHNT, CDR2 FRNRAP, per germline. The CDR3 runs to 21 residues. CDR3 region: CASGHIYRDIRQLNSGNTIYF. The CDR3 DNA reads TGTGCTAGTGGTCATATTTATCGGGACATACGTCAACTCAACTCTGGAAACACCATATATTTT.

V gene TRBV5-4 combines with J gene TRBJ1-2; possibly TRBD1 for D (5 bases). V lost 4 bases and J lost 8, with 18 bases in between. Germline CDR1 reads SGHNT; CDR2 reads YYREEE (reference sequence). The CDR3 totals 14 residues. The DNA of the CDR3 is TGTGCCAGCAGCCAGGGATGCAGGGAACAAGGCTACACCTTC. Amino acid sequence: CASSQGCREQGYTF.

The chain recombines TRBV6-5 with TRBJ1-5, with 8 bases identical to TRBD1. Germline V CDR1 and CDR2: MNHEY, SVGAGI. This CDR3 has 14 residues. Trimming removed 8 bases from V and 2 bases from J; junction bases left unmatched: 5. The CDR3 DNA reads as TGTGCCAGCCGTGACAGGGGACGCAATCAGCCCCAGCATTTT. It codes for CASRDRGRNQPQHF.

V gene TRBV11-3 combines with J gene TRBJ1-5; D perhaps matches TRBD1 (5 bases). CDR3 length equals 17 residues. The V and J ends lost 2 bases and 5 bases respectively, with 19 bases between them. Per germline, CDR1 SGHNT and CDR2 YENEEA. Here the CDR3 DNA reads TGTGCCAGCAGCTTACGGGGGGTTGTCTTGCGGGATCAGCCCCAGCATTTT. Protein: CASSLRGVVLRDQPQHF.

Only a few counts were recorded for this clone. This sequence joins TRBV13 and TRBJ2-7; 9 bases map to TRBD2. Trimming cost V 0 bases and J 0 bases; bases outside gene matches: 3. This CDR3 is 16 amino acids long. Germline lookup yields CDR1 PRHDT and CDR2 FYEKMQ (reference sequence). CDR3 in DNA: TGTGCCAGCAGCTTAGGACTAGCGGGCCTCTCCTACGAGCAGTACTTC. Protein product: CASSLGLAGLSYEQYF.

The J gene is TRBJ1-1, the V gene TRBV19, with TRBD1 identical over 9 bases. The CDR3 is 13 amino acids. Trimming at V came to 11 bases and at J to 5 bases, leaving 9 bases not matched to a gene. Germline values: CDR1 LNHDA, CDR2 SQIVND (reference sequence). The CDR3, as DNA: TGTGCCTCTAGGACAGGGGACCCTACTGAAGCTTTCTTT. Amino acid sequence: CASRTGDPTEAFF.

The V call is TRBV5-1, the J call TRBJ1-4; D uncertain. This CDR3 has 14 amino acids. Trimming removed 4 bases at V and 6 bases at J, with 13 bases between. CDR1 and CDR2 (germline): SGHRS, YFSETQ. CDR3 sequence: CASSPEARDEKLFF. The CDR3 region has the DNA TGCGCCAGCAGCCCCGAGGCGAGGGATGAAAAACTGTTTTTT.

J is TRBJ1-5 and V is TRBV6-5; D possibly corresponds to TRBD1 (5 bases). CDR3 size: 13 residues. With 0 bases removed from V and 9 bases from J, the gap between germline ends came to 9 bases. Germline lookup yields CDR1 MNHEY and CDR2 SVGAGI. CDR3 residues: CASSYSEGRPQHF. The CDR3 nucleotides read TGTGCCAGCAGTTACTCGGAGGGGAGGCCCCAGCATTTT.

V gene TRBV19 combines with J gene TRBJ1-2; the D is unclear. CDR1 is LNHDA, CDR2 SQIVND, per germline (reference sequence). The CDR3 sequence is 12 residues long. The V and J ends lost 5 bases and 8 bases respectively, with 12 bases between them. Written as DNA, the CDR3 is TGTGCCAGTAGTGCCCCCCCGGGAGGCTACACCTTC. Amino acid sequence: CASSAPPGGYTF.

This clone was counted a single time. The rearrangement uses TRBV19 and TRBJ1-1; TRBD1 agrees at 8 bases. Trimming took 3 bases from V and 1 from J; bases not matched to a gene: 10. Germline values: CDR1 LNHDA, CDR2 SQIVND (reference sequence). The CDR3 loop spans 17 amino acids. This CDR3 is CASSIKGDRGGNTEAFF. The CDR3 coding sequence is TGTGCCAGTAGTATCAAGGGCGACAGGGGCGGGAACACTGAAGCTTTCTTT.

The V call is TRBV9, the J call TRBJ1-1; D remains ambiguous. Germline values: CDR1 SGDLS, CDR2 YYNGEE. Trimming removed 3 bases from V and 3 bases from J, with 6 bases in between. The CDR3 spans 12 residues. The CDR3: CASSDGDTEAFF. The CDR3 nucleotides read TGTGCCAGCAGCGATGGAGACACTGAAGCTTTCTTT.

This sequence joins TRBV11-3 and TRBJ1-1; D may be TRBD1 (5 bases). The CDR3 length is 13 residues. Germline lookup yields CDR1 SGHNT and CDR2 YENEEA. Deletions cut 5 bases from V and 8 bases from J, with 15 bases between. The chain's CDR3 is CASSRSGAGEAFF. The CDR3 nucleotides are TGTGCCAGCAGCCGATCTGGGGCAGGGGAAGCTTTCTTT. Using reference TRBV11-3 and TRBJ1-1 for the parts outside the CDR3, the full variable domain is EAGVVQSPRYKIIEKKQPVAFWCNPISGHNTLYWYLQNLGQGPELLIRYENEEAVDDSQLPKDRFSAERLKGVDSTLKIQPAELGDSAVYLCASSRSGAGEAFFGQGTRLTVV.

The V gene is TRBV29-1, the J gene TRBJ1-2; TRBD1 matches 8 bases. The germline CDR1 and CDR2 sequences are SQVTM and ANQGSEA. The CDR3 contains 13 residues. With 7 bases clipped from V and 7 bases from J, the junction kept 11 bases outside the gene matches. In DNA, the CDR3 is TGCAGCGAAAGACAGGGGTTGGATGCTGGCTACACCTTC. Protein product: CSERQGLDAGYTF.

The genes are TRBV19 and TRBJ2-1; 10 bases agree with TRBD1. The germline CDR1 and CDR2 sequences are LNHDA and SQIVND (reference sequence). The CDR3 is 15 residues long. Trimming took 5 bases from V and 13 from J; bases not matched to a gene: 14. This CDR3 reads CASSPRDRGKLLQFF. The CDR3 nucleotides read TGTGCCAGTAGTCCCAGGGACAGGGGCAAACTTTTACAGTTCTTC.

V usage is TRBV2 and J usage is TRBJ2-1, with D possibly TRBD1 on 6 matching bases. Between the trimmed V and J ends, which lost 5 bases and 7 bases, there was a span of 18 bases. The CDR3 consists of 15 residues. CDR1 and CDR2 from the germline V gene are SNHLY and FYNNEI. CDR3 protein: CASSLGQGKRNEQFF. CDR3 DNA: TGTGCCAGCAGTCTCGGGCAGGGGAAGAGAAATGAGCAGTTCTTC.

This chain joins TRBV7-9 and TRBJ1-2; 9 bases match TRBD1. CDR3 length: 14 residues. Trimming removed 5 bases from V and 7 bases from J; junction bases left unmatched: 8. Germline CDR1 is SEHNR and CDR2 is FQNEAQ (reference sequence). This CDR3 reads CASSPTGGPIGYTF. The CDR3 coding sequence is TGTGCCAGCAGCCCGACAGGGGGGCCTATTGGCTACACCTTC.

The table lists this clone with a few counts. CDR3 in amino acids: CASTAGQNNSPLHF. The CDR3 DNA follows: TGTGCCAGCACTGCGGGACAGAATAATTCACCCCTCCACTTT. The chain links TRBV6-5 to TRBJ1-6; 7 nucleotides line up with TRBD1. The CDR3 contains 14 residues. Germline V lookup: CDR1 MNHEY, CDR2 SVGAGI. After removal of 7 bases from V and 5 bases from J, the junction contained 5 bases not matched to a gene.

The chain links TRBV18 to TRBJ1-4; 7 nucleotides agree with TRBD1. Germline-derived CDR1 and CDR2 are KGHSH and LQKENI. J gave up 7 bases and V 3 bases, and 11 bases lay outside the gene matches. The CDR3 has 16 residues. The CDR3 DNA sequence: TGTGCCAGCTCACCCTCCCACAGGGGAATGGTTGAAAAACTGTTTTTT. This codes for CASSPSHRGMVEKLFF.

The genes are TRBV29-1 and TRBJ2-1; the match to TRBD2 covers 14 bases. CDR3 length: 14 amino acids. V was pared by 8 bases and J by 8 bases, with 8 bases of the junction left unmatched. The germline CDR1 and CDR2 sequences are SQVTM and ANQGSEA. The CDR3 nucleotides read TGCAGCCCTAGACTAGCGGGGGGGCACGATGAGCAGTTCTTC. Translated, it gives CSPRLAGGHDEQFF.

The chain combines TRBV7-6 with TRBJ2-7; D is uncertain. The V end lost 2 bases, the J end lost 0 bases, and 14 bases lay between the germline ends. The germline CDR1 and CDR2 sequences are SGHVS and FNYEAQ. The CDR3 is 16 amino acids. The CDR3 loop reads CASSLINSRLSYEQYF. The CDR3 DNA reads as TGTGCCAGCAGCTTAATAAACAGTCGCCTCTCCTACGAGCAGTACTTC.